Listed here are 20 T cell receptor beta chains from one sample, sequenced in a study of blood T cell repertoires in COVID-19. TCRdb keeps only in-frame clones here, not all; method: immunoSEQ multiplex PCR. The profile shows about 240,000 clones, about 85% of them singletons. Material for sequencing was peripheral blood. These TCRs come from a man in his thirties or forties who had recovered from COVID-19.

The chain has TRBV18 and TRBJ1-4; D unclear. The CDR3 totals 16 residues. Per germline, CDR1 KGHSH and CDR2 LQKENI. V dropped 6 bases and J dropped 0 bases, with 14 bases sitting between them. CDR3 in DNA: TGTGCCAGCTCCGCCTTCGGCGGTGCAACTAATGAAAAACTGTTTTTT. Translated: CASSAFGGATNEKLFF.

This rearrangement joins TRBV18 to TRBJ1-2; D not certain. Per germline, CDR1 KGHSH and CDR2 LQKENI. V was clipped by 3 bases and J by 5 bases, with 10 bases between them. The CDR3 loop spans 13 amino acids. The DNA for the CDR3 is TGTGCCAGCTCACCGTTCCCAAAATATGGCTACACCTTC. It encodes CASSPFPKYGYTF.

V gene TRBV7-7 combines with J gene TRBJ2-2; 8 nucleotides agree with TRBD1. Per the germline V gene, CDR1 is SSHAT and CDR2 is FNYEAQ (reference sequence). The CDR3 runs to 19 residues. Unmatched junction bases numbered 14, after V lost 2 bases and J lost 3 bases. CDR3 DNA: TGTGCCAGCAGCTTACGACCCAGACAGGGGTATTGGTACACCGGGGAGCTGTTTTTT. It is translated as CASSLRPRQGYWYTGELFF.

CDR3 region: CASRRNTQETQYF. The CDR3 DNA reads as TGCGCCAGCAGGAGGAACACTCAAGAGACCCAGTACTTC. The gene calls are TRBV5-1 and TRBJ2-5; D is ambiguous. The CDR3 covers 13 residues. The germline V and J ends were trimmed by 5 bases and 2 bases, with 10 bases remaining between them. The germline V gene encodes CDR1 SGHRS and CDR2 YFSETQ.

This clone was counted between two and nine times. The CDR3 reads CASSLVYLGGGNQPQHF. The CDR3 region has the DNA TGTGCCAGCAGCTTGGTATACCTAGGGGGCGGCAATCAGCCCCAGCATTTT. The chain employs TRBV5-5 and TRBJ1-5, with TRBD1 matching over 7 bases. The CDR3 contains 17 residues. Germline V gives CDR1 SGHKS, CDR2 YYEKEE (reference sequence). V lost 0 bases to trimming and J lost 2 bases; unmatched junction nucleotides: 8.

The V and J genes are TRBV6-5 and TRBJ1-1, with 8 bases identical to TRBD1. Germline CDR1 and CDR2: MNHEY and SVGAGI. The junction had 4 bases not matched to a gene; V was cut back by 6 bases and J by 10 bases. The CDR3 loop spans 11 amino acids. In nucleotides, the CDR3 is TGTGCCAGCAGAAGACAGGGGAGAGCTTTCTTT. It specifies CASRRQGRAFF.

The V gene is TRBV18, the J gene TRBJ2-5, with D unresolved. Germline CDR1 KGHSH, CDR2 LQKENI. The CDR3 is 12 residues long. V was shortened by 8 bases and J by 2 bases, with 9 bases between the two germline ends. In DNA, the CDR3 is TGTGCCAGCGCGACAAGTCAAGAGACCCAGTACTTC. Its protein product is CASATSQETQYF.

The rearrangement uses TRBV7-7 and TRBJ2-1; weak D call: TRBD1 (6 bases). The CDR3 totals 13 residues. Germline V gene sequence: CDR1 SSHAT, CDR2 FNYEAQ (reference sequence). V lost 5 bases and J lost 5, with 10 bases in between. The CDR3 spells CASSEDRHNEQFF. The CDR3 nucleotides are TGTGCCAGCAGCGAGGACAGACACAATGAGCAGTTCTTC.

This clone was observed a few times. This chain connects TRBV7-9 to TRBJ2-7; TRBD2 matches 8 bases. The CDR3 runs to 14 residues. Looked up from germline, CDR1 is SEHNR and CDR2 is FQNEAQ (reference sequence). Losses at the gene ends were 3 bases for V and 2 bases for J; bases not matched to a gene: 3. The CDR3 reads CASSLIGRAYEQYF. CDR3 in DNA: TGTGCCAGCAGCTTGATCGGGAGGGCCTACGAGCAGTACTTC.

The chain combines TRBV2 with TRBJ2-2; 7 bases agree with TRBD2. Germline loops: CDR1 SNHLY, CDR2 FYNNEI. J was trimmed by 5 bases and V by 8 bases; bases with no gene match: 5. The CDR3 has 13 amino acids. Written as DNA, the CDR3 is TGTGCCAGCCTAAGGCGGGGGACCGGGGAGCTGTTTTTT. Translating gives CASLRRGTGELFF. Full variable domain (outside the CDR3, taken from reference TRBV2 and TRBJ2-2): EPEVTQTPSHQVTQMGQEVILRCVPISNHLYFYWYRQILGQKVEFLVSFYNNEISEKSEIFDDQFSVERPDGSNFTLKIRSTKLEDSAMYFCASLRRGTGELFFGEGSRLTVL.

The chain combines TRBV11-2 with TRBJ1-6; 7 bases match TRBD1. The J segment lost 3 bases and the V segment lost 7 bases, leaving 18 bases of the junction unmatched. CDR1 is SGHAT and CDR2 is FQNNGV in the germline V gene. The CDR3 has 19 amino acids. DNA for the CDR3: TGTGCCAGCACCCCGGACAGGATTGCCCGGGGCTACTATAATTCACCCCTCCACTTT. Protein: CASTPDRIARGYYNSPLHF.

Concerning this clone: The identical CDR3 is also encoded by other nucleotide sequences in the sample. The V and J genes are TRBV2 and TRBJ1-3, with D unclear. The CDR3 has 16 amino acids. Germline CDR1 reads SNHLY; CDR2 reads FYNNEI. The V gene lost 0 bases and the J gene lost 0 bases, with 9 bases spanning the gap. The CDR3 protein is CASSEALPGSGNTIYF. The CDR3 DNA sequence: TGTGCCAGCAGTGAAGCGCTTCCGGGCTCTGGAAACACCATATATTTT. The full variable domain, in which reference TRBV2 and TRBJ1-3 provide the parts outside the CDR3, is EPEVTQTPSHQVTQMGQEVILRCVPISNHLYFYWYRQILGQKVEFLVSFYNNEISEKSEIFDDQFSVERPDGSNFTLKIRSTKLEDSAMYFCASSEALPGSGNTIYFGEGSWLTVV.

V usage is TRBV10-2 and J usage is TRBJ1-2, with D hard to call. Trimming removed 5 bases at V and 2 bases at J, with 9 bases between. The CDR3 sequence is 13 residues long. Germline CDR1 is WSHSY and CDR2 is SAAADI. This CDR3 is CASSRESNYGYTF. The CDR3 nucleotides are TGCGCCAGCAGTAGGGAGTCCAACTATGGCTACACCTTC.

The CDR3 here is CAISESRAGNEQFF. For the CDR3, the DNA is TGTGCCATCAGTGAGTCTAGGGCGGGCAATGAGCAGTTCTTC. The gene calls are TRBV10-3 and TRBJ2-1, with TRBD2 as a possible D gene (5 bases). Germline assignment: CDR1 ENHRY and CDR2 SYGVKD. V was shortened by 0 bases and J by 6 bases, with 9 bases between the two germline ends. CDR3 length: 14 amino acids.

This chain joins TRBV19 and TRBJ1-6; 7 bases align to TRBD1. The ends lost 5 bases at V and 4 bases at J; junction bases unmatched: 2. This CDR3 spans 14 amino acids. The germline V gene has CDR1 LNHDA and CDR2 SQIVND (reference sequence). The CDR3 DNA reads TGTGCCAGTAGTGTCAGGGGGTATAATTCACCCCTCCACTTT. The encoded protein is CASSVRGYNSPLHF. Full variable domain (remainder filled in from reference TRBV19 and TRBJ1-6): DGGITQSPKYLFRKEGQNVTLSCEQNLNHDAMYWYRQDPGQGLRLIYYSQIVNDFQKGDIAEGYSVSREKKESFPLTVTSAQKNPTAFYLCASSVRGYNSPLHFGNGTRLTVT.

V gene TRBV6-4 combines with J gene TRBJ2-7; no reliable D call. The CDR3 length is 14 residues. Trimming removed 7 bases at V and 0 bases at J, with 13 bases between. The germline gives CDR1 MRHNA, CDR2 SNTAGT. In DNA, the CDR3 is TGTGCCAGCAAGCCGGTGTGGGCCTCCTACGAGCAGTACGTC. It yields the protein CASKPVWASYEQYV.

The CDR3 is CASRFSGGQETQYF. CDR3 DNA sequence: TGTGCCAGCAGGTTTAGCGGGGGACAAGAGACCCAGTACTTC. The chain couples TRBV7-9 to TRBJ2-5; 9 nucleotides line up with TRBD2. The J segment lost 2 bases and the V segment lost 6 bases, leaving 4 bases of the junction unmatched. Germline V lookup: CDR1 SEHNR, CDR2 FQNEAQ (reference sequence). CDR3 length: 14 residues.

This chain links TRBV11-2 with TRBJ2-2; D gene ambiguous. Germline V CDR1 and CDR2: SGHAT, FQNNGV. The CDR3 contains 13 residues. Trimming stripped 3 bases from V and 5 bases from J, with 7 bases between. The CDR3 loop reads CASSFGWTGELFF. CDR3 coding DNA: TGTGCCAGCAGCTTTGGCTGGACCGGGGAGCTGTTTTTT.

This clone was observed a few times. The chain employs TRBV6-6 and TRBJ2-7; weak D call: TRBD1 (5 bases). The CDR3 extends over 16 amino acids. V lost 0 bases and J lost 5, with 17 bases in between. Germline loops: CDR1 MNHNY, CDR2 SVGAGI (reference sequence). In DNA, the CDR3 is TGTGCCAGCAGTTACTCGGAAAGGGGCGGCCGGGACGAGCAGTACTTC. This encodes CASSYSERGGRDEQYF.

The chain carries TRBV11-1 and TRBJ1-2; 7 bases align to TRBD1. V trimming: 5 bases; J trimming: 7 bases; junction bases outside the gene matches: 10. Germline assignment: CDR1 SGHAT and CDR2 FQDESV (reference sequence). There are 14 residues in the CDR3. This chain's CDR3 is CASSPRQGRSGYTF. The CDR3 region has the DNA TGTGCCAGCAGCCCCCGACAGGGAAGAAGTGGCTACACCTTC.